This T cell receptor (beta chain) was identified during a study of T cell responses to AZD1222 COVID-19 vaccine. General study results and limits: The study found vaccine-associated CD4 TCRs spanning spike, dominant at 160-218 and 743-854. Baseline seropositivity characterized only a handful of AZD1222 recipients. Reportedly, nearly half of unique spike TCRs recognized epitopes outside B.1.351/B.1.1.7 mutations. Clonal diversity may have been underestimated in mostly white British donors.

Notes on this clone: What it recognizes is unknown.

CDR1 and CDR2 (germline): PRHDT, FYEKMQ (reference sequence). V was shortened by 4 bases and J by 1 base, with 10 bases between the two germline ends. This CDR3 region has 14 residues. Measured with immunoSEQ multiplex PCR; TCRdb has only the in-frame clones, and not every one. This sample carries 110,000 to 150,000 clones, approximately 94% of them seen once, and the ten largest clones take 7.5% to 9.5%. The chain links TRBV13 to TRBJ1-1; no firm D call. The sample here was peripheral blood, taken on day 0 of AZD1222 vaccination. The sequence was obtained from an adult in good health. CDR3 protein: CASSSPPQNTEAFF. In nucleotides, the CDR3 is TGTGCCAGCAGCTCACCCCCTCAGAACACTGAAGCTTTCTTT.